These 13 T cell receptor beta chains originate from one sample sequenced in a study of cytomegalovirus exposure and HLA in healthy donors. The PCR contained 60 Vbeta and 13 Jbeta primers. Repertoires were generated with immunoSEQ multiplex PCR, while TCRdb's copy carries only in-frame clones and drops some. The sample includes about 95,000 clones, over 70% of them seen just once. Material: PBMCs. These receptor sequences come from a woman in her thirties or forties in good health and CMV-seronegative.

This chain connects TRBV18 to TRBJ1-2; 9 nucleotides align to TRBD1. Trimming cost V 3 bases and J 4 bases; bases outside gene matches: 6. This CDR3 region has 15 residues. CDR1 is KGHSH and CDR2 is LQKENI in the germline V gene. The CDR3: CASSPQKTGGYGYTF. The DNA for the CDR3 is TGTGCCAGCTCACCTCAAAAGACAGGGGGCTATGGCTACACCTTC.

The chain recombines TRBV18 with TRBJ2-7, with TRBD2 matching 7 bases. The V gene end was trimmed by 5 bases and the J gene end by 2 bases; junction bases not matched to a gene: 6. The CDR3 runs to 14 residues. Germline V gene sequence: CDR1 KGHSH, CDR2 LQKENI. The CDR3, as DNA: TGTGCCAGCTCATTTCGGGGGGAAACCTACGAGCAGTACTTC. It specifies CASSFRGETYEQYF.

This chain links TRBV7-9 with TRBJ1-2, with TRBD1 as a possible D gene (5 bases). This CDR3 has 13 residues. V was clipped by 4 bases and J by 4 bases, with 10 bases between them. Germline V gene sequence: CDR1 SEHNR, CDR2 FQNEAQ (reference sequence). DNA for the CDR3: TGTGCCAGCAGCTCAACTCAGGGCTATGGCTACACCTTC. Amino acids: CASSSTQGYGYTF.

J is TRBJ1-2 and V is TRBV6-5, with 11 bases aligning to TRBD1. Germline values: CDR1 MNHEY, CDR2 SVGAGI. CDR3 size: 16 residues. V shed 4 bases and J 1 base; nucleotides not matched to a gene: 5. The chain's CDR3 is CASSFAGTGGNYGYTF. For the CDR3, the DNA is TGTGCCAGCAGTTTCGCCGGGACAGGGGGTAACTATGGCTACACCTTC.

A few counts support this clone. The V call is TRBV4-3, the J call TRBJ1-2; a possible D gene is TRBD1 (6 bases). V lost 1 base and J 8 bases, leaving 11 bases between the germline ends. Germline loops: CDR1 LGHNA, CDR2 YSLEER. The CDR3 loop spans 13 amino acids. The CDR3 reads CASSQAGAGGYTF. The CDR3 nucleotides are TGCGCCAGCAGCCAAGCAGGGGCTGGAGGCTACACCTTC.

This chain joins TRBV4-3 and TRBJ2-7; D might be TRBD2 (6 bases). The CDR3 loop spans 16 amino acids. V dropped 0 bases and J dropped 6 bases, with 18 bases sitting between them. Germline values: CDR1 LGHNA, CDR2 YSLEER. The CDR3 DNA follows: TGCGCCAGCAGCCAAGATAGAGGGCCCGGGGAGGCCGAGCAGTACTTC. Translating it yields CASSQDRGPGEAEQYF.

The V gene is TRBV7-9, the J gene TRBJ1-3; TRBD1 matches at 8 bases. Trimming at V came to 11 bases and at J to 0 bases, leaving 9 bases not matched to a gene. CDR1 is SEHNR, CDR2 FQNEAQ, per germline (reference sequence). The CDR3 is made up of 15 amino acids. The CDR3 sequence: CAGLPGGVSGNTIYF. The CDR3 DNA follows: TGTGCCGGCCTTCCAGGGGGCGTCTCTGGAAACACCATATATTTT.

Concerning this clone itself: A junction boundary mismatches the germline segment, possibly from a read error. The DNA for the CDR3 is TGTGCTAGCAGCCGGGATATCGGTCAGCCCCAGCATTTT. Translating gives CASSRDIGQPQHF. The chain has TRBV7-7 and TRBJ1-5; no clear D. The CDR3 is made up of 13 amino acids. CDR1 SSHAT and CDR2 FNYEAQ come from the germline V gene (reference sequence).

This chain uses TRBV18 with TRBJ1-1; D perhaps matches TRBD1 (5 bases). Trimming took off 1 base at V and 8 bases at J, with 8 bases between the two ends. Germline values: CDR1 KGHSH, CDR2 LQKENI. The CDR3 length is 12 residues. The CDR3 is CASSPQGLEAFF. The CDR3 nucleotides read TGTGCCAGCTCACCACAGGGGTTAGAAGCTTTCTTT. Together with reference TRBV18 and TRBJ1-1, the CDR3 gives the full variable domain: NAGVMQNPRHLVRRRGQEARLRCSPMKGHSHVYWYRQLPEEGLKFMVYLQKENIIDESGMPKERFSAEFPKEGPSILRIQQVVRGDSAAYFCASSPQGLEAFFGQGTRLTVV.

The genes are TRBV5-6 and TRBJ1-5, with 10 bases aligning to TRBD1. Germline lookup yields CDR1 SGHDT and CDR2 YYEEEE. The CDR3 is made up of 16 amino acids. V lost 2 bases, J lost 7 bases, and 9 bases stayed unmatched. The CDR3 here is CASSFNDRGRGQPQHF. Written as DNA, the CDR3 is TGTGCCAGCAGCTTTAATGACAGGGGGCGCGGGCAGCCCCAGCATTTT.

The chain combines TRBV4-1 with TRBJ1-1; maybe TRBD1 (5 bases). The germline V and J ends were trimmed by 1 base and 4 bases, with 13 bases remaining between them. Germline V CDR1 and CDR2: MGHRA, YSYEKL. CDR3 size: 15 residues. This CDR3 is CASSQVGGGSTEAFF. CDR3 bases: TGCGCCAGCAGCCAAGTTGGGGGGGGTAGCACTGAAGCTTTCTTT.

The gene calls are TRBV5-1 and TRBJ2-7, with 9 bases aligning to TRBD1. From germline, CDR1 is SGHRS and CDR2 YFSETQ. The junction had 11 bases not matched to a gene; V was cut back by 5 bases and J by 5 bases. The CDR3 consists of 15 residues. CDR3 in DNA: TGCGCCAGCAGTCCTCGACAGGGGGTTCGAAACGAGCAGTACTTC. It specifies CASSPRQGVRNEQYF.

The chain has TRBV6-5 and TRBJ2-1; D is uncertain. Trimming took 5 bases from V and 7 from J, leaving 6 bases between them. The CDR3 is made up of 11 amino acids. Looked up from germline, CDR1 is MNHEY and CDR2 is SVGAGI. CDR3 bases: TGTGCCAGCAGTGCCCTAAATGAGCAGTTCTTC. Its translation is CASSALNEQFF.